Sequencing of this T cell receptor (beta chain) was carried out in a study of T cells in Graves' hyperthyroidism and ophthalmopathy. Study findings and constraints: Median prediction lead before ophthalmopathy onset was about 6.3 months with the model.

Ten or more counts support this clonotype. Its antigen remains unidentified. RNA transcripts gave rise to amplified TCR beta CDR3 regions. The HTBI primer set served for first-round RT-PCR of the TCR CDR3. MiXCR, applied by TCRdb to the multiplex PCR reads, yields one record per CDR3 protein. The data contain some 800,000 distinct CDR3 sequences, over 35% of them singletons. Germline V lookup: CDR1 ENHRY, CDR2 SYGVKD. CDR3 length: 15 amino acids. Trimming shortened V by 6 bases and J by 1 base, and 16 bases separated the two germline ends. The V and J genes are TRBV10-3 and TRBJ2-7, with D maybe TRBD1 (6 bases). Sequences were obtained from blood. The TCR was taken from a man aged 18-30 years with Graves' hyperthyroidism. CDR3 region: CAIRPSTGESYEQYF. The CDR3 region has the DNA TGTGCCATCAGGCCCTCGACAGGCGAATCCTACGAGCAGTACTTC.